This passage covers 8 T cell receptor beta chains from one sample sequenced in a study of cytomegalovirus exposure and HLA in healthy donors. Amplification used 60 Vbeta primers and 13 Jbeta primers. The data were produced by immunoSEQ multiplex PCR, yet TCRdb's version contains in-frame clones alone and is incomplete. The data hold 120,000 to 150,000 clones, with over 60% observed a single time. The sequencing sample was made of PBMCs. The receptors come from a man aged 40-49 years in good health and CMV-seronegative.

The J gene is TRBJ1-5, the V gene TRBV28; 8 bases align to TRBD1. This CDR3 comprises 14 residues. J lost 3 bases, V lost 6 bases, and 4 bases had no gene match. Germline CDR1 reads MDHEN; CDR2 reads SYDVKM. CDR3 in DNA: TGTGCCAGCAGGACAGGGGAATCCAATCAGCCCCAGCATTTT. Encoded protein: CASRTGESNQPQHF.

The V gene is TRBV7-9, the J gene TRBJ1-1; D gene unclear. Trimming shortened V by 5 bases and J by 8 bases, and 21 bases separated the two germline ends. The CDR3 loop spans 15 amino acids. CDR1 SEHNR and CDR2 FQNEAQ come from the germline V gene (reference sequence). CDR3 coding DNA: TGTGCCAGCAGCGACGGAACCAACCGGGTCGGGGAAGCTTTCTTT. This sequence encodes CASSDGTNRVGEAFF.

The CDR3 protein is CAISERTVYEQYF. The CDR3, as DNA: TGTGCCATCAGTGAGCGGACAGTCTACGAGCAGTACTTC. The genes are TRBV10-3 and TRBJ2-7, with a weak D call TRBD1 (6 bases). Germline V CDR1 and CDR2: ENHRY, SYGVKD. V lost 2 bases, J lost 3 bases, and 8 bases lay in between. CDR3 length equals 13 residues.

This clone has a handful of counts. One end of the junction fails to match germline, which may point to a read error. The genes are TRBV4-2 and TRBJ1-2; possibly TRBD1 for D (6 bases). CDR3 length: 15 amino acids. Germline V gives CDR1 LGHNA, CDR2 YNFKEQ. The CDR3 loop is CASTLRDKLNYGYPF. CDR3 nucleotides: TGTGCCAGCACCTTACGGGACAAATTAAACTATGGCTACCCCTTC.

CDR3 nucleotides: TGTGCCAGTAGTACGTCCAGGGGTCTTTGGAATTCACCCCTCCACTTT. Translated: CASSTSRGLWNSPLHF. The chain joins TRBV19 to TRBJ1-6, with D possibly matching TRBD1 (6 bases). Trimming took 4 bases from V and 7 from J, leaving 17 bases between them. The CDR3 loop spans 16 amino acids. Germline assignment: CDR1 LNHDA and CDR2 SQIVND (reference sequence).

DNA of the CDR3: TGTGCCAGCAGCCAAGCGGTCTTAGTAAACTCCTACGAGCAGTACTTC. Translating gives CASSQAVLVNSYEQYF. V and J are TRBV14 and TRBJ2-7; D call uncertain. V lost 1 base and J 0 bases, leaving 13 bases between the germline ends. Germline CDR1 SGHDN, CDR2 FVKESK. This CDR3 has 16 residues. Variable domain in full (rest from reference TRBV14 and TRBJ2-7): EAGVTQFPSHSVIEKGQTVTLRCDPISGHDNLYWYRRVMGKEIKFLLHFVKESKQDESGMPNNRFLAERTGGTYSTLKVQPAELEDSGVYFCASSQAVLVNSYEQYFGPGTRLTVT.

As DNA, the CDR3 is TGTGCCAGCAGTTACTTGGCGGGACCTCTGTACGAGCAGTACTTC. Protein product: CASSYLAGPLYEQYF. The V call is TRBV6-5, the J call TRBJ2-7, with D tentatively TRBD2 (6 bases). This CDR3 is built from 15 residues. The germline gives CDR1 MNHEY, CDR2 SVGAGI. V lost 1 base to trimming and J lost 4 bases, with 14 bases between them.

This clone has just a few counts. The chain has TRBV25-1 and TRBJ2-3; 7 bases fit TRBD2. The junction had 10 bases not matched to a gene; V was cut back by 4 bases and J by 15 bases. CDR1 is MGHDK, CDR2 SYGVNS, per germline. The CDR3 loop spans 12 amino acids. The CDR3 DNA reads TGTGCCAGCAGTGCACGGACTAGTGCATTCTATTTT. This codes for CASSARTSAFYF.